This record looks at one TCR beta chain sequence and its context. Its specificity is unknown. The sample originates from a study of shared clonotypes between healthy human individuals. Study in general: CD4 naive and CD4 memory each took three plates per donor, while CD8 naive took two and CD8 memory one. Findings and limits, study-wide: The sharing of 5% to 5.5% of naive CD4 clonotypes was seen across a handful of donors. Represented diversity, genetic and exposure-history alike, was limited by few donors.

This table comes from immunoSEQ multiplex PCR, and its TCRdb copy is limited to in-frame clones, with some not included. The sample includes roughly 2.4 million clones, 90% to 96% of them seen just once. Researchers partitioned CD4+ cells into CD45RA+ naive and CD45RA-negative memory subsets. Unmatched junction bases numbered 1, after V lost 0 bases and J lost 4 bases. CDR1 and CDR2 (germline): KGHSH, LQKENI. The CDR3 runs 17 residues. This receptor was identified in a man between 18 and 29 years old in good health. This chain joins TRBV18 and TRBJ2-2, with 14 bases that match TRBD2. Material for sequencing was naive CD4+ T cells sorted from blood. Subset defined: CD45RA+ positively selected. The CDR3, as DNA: TGTGCCAGCTCACCACCGGGACTAGCGGGAGTCACCGGGGAGCTGTTTTTT. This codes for CASSPPGLAGVTGELFF. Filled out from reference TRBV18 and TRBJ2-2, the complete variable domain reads NAGVMQNPRHLVRRRGQEARLRCSPMKGHSHVYWYRQLPEEGLKFMVYLQKENIIDESGMPKERFSAEFPKEGPSILRIQQVVRGDSAAYFCASSPPGLAGVTGELFFGEGSRLTVL.